The clone carrying this TCR beta chain was seen many times. As for time point: newly diagnosed GD, antithyroid drugs for less than 3 months. PBMC RNA served as the TCR library source. This CDR3 contains 14 residues. Germline CDR1 and CDR2: SNHLY and FYNNEI. V lost 3 bases, J lost 8 bases, and 13 bases lay in between. Construction of TCR beta libraries relied on iRepertoire HTBI primers and on Arm-PCR targeting CDR3 regions. TCRdb independently ran MiXCR on the multiplex PCR reads; one entry per CDR3 protein. The sample has hundreds of thousands of distinct CDR3 sequences, roughly 15% seen once. The source of the sample is a study of regulatory T cells in long-lasting Graves disease. Another study also made use of these data, one on T cells in Graves' hyperthyroidism and ophthalmopathy.

This specimen consisted of peripheral blood mononuclear cells (PBMCs), obtained at new diagnosis, from a patient treated with antithyroid drugs. The J gene is TRBJ1-4, the V gene TRBV2, with a tentative D call TRBD1 (5 bases). This receptor was identified in a woman aged 25 to 39 with Graves disease. CDR3 in DNA: TGTGCCAGCAGTGACGGGCGAGGGGAGGAAAAACTGTTTTTT. It yields the protein CASSDGRGEEKLFF.